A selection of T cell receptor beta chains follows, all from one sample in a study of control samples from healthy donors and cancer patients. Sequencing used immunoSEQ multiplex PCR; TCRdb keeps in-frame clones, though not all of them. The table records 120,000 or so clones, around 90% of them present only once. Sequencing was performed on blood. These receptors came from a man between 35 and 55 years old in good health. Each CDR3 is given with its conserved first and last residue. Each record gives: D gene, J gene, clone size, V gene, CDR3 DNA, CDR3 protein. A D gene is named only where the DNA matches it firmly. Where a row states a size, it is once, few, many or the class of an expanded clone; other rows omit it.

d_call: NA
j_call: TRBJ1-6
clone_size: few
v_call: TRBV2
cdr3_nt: TGTGCCAGCAGTCCTTCGGCGAATTCACCCCTCCACTTT
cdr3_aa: CASSPSANSPLHF

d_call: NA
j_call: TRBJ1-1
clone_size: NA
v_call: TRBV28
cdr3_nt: TGTGCCAGCAGGCCCGGGCCGCGTAATGAAGCTTTCTTT
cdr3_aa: CASRPGPRNEAFF

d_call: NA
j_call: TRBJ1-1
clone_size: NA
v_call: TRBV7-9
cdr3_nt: TGTGCCAGCAGCTCGACAGGTCCCACTGAAGCTTTCTTT
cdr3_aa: CASSSTGPTEAFF

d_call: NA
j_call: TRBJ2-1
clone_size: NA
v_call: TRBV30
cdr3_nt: TGTGCCTGGAGGGGGACTCCCTACAATGAGCAGTTCTTC
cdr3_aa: CAWRGTPYNEQFF

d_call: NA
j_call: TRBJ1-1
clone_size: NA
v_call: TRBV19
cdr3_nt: TGTGCCAGTAGCCATATCGCGGGGGTAGGTGAAGCTTTCTTT
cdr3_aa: CASSHIAGVGEAFF

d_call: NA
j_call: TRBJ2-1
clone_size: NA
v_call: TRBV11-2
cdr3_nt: TGTGCCAGCAGCTTAAACAACCATGAGCAGTTCTTC
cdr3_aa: CASSLNNHEQFF

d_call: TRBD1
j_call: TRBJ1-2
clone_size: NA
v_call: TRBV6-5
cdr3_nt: TGTGCCAGCAGGGGACGGACAGGGCGCACTTATGGCTACACCTTC
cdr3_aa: CASRGRTGRTYGYTF

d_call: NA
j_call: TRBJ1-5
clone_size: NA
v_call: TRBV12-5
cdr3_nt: TGTGCTAGTGGTTCCTCTTTAAATCAGCCCCAGCATTTT
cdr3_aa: CASGSSLNQPQHF

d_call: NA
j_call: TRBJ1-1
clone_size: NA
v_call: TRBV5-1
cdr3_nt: TGCGCCAGCAGCTTACAGCCCATGAACACTGAAGCTTTCTTT
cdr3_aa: CASSLQPMNTEAFF

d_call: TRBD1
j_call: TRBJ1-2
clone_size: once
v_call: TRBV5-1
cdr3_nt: TGCGCCAGCAGGGAAGGGACAGGCGGGTTCTATGGCTACACCTTC
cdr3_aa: CASREGTGGFYGYTF

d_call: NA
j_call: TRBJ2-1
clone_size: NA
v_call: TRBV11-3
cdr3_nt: TGTGCCAGCAGCTTATCCCCTGGGTTAGCGGTATACAATGAGCAGTTCTTC
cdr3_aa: CASSLSPGLAVYNEQFF

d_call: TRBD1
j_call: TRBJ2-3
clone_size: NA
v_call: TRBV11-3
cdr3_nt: TGTGCCAGCAGCCCCAGGGGACAGGGGGTCACAGATACGCAGTATTTT
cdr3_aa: CASSPRGQGVTDTQYF

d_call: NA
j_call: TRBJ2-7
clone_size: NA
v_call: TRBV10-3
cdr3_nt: TGTGCCATCAGCTGGGGGCCAGGGGCAGCCTACGAGCAGTACTTC
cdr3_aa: CAISWGPGAAYEQYF

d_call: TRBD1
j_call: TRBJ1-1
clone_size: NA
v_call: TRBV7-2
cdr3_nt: TGTGCCAGCAGATTGGGGACAGTCAACACTGAAGCTTTCTTT
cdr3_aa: CASRLGTVNTEAFF

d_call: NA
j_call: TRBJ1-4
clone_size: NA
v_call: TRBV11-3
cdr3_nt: TGTGCCAGCAGCTTAACTTCACGGGGACGATGGGGCGCTAATGAAAAACTGTTTTTT
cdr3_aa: CASSLTSRGRWGANEKLFF

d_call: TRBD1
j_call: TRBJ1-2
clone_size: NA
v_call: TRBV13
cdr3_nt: TGTGCCAGCGGGAGGGGGCCTCCCTATGGCTACACCTTC
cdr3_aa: CASGRGPPYGYTF

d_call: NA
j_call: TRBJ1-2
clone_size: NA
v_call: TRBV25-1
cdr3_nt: TGTGCCAGCAGTGAAGGTGGGGGAGGCTACACCTTC
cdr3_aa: CASSEGGGGYTF

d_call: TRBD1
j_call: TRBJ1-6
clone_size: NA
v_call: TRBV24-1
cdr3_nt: TGTGCCACCAGAGACAGGGTTGAGGGCTCACCCCTCCACTTT
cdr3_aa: CATRDRVEGSPLHF

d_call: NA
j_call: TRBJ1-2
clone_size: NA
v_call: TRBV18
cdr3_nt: TGTGCCAGCTCACCGACGGTATTCGATGGCTACACCTTC
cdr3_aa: CASSPTVFDGYTF

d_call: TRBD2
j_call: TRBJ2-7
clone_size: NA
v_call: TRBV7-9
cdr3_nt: TGTGCCAGCAGCAAAGGACTAGCGGGGCCTTACGAGCAGTACTTC
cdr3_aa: CASSKGLAGPYEQYF

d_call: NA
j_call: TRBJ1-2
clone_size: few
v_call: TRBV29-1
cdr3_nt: TGCAGCGCTGGCCTGCGGGGGCCAGGAGAAGGTGGCTACACCTTC
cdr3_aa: CSAGLRGPGEGGYTF

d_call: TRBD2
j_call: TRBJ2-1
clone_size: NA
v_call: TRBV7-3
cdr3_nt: TGTGCCAGCAGCTCAACCAGCGGGGGGGCATTCTACAATGAGCAGTTCTTC
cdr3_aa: CASSSTSGGAFYNEQFF

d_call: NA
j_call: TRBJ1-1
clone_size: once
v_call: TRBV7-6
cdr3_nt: TGTGCCAGCAGCTCCCAGACAGGCACACTACTTCAGAACACTGAAGCTTTCTTT
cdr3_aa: CASSSQTGTLLQNTEAFF

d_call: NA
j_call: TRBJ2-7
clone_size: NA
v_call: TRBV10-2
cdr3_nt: TGCGCCAGCAGTGATGGCAGCGTTCTTGGTCCGCAGTACTTC
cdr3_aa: CASSDGSVLGPQYF

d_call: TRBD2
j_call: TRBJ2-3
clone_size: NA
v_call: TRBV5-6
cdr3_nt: TGTGCCAGCAGCCTAGGACTAGCGGAACTCACAGATACGCAGTATTTT
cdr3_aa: CASSLGLAELTDTQYF

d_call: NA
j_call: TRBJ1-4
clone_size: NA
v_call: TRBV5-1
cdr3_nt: TGCGCCAGCAGCTTGGGACAGTTATATAATGAAAAACTGTTTTTT
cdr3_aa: CASSLGQLYNEKLFF

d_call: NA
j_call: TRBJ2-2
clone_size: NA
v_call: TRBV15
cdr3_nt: TGTGCCACCAGCACCTACCAGGGGCGATACACCGGGGAGCTGTTTTTT
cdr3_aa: CATSTYQGRYTGELFF